The 28 T cell receptor beta chains below were found in one sample sequenced in a study of T cells in Graves' hyperthyroidism and ophthalmopathy. Amplified regions were TCR beta CDR3 sequences from RNA transcripts. The HTBI primer set served for first-round RT-PCR of the TCR CDR3. TCRdb ran MiXCR on the multiplex PCR reads and lists one entry per CDR3 protein. Altogether approximately 560,000 distinct CDR3 sequences are present, roughly 46% being singletons, with the ten largest covering just over 8%. The source material was peripheral blood or thyroid tissue (not recorded which). The receptors shown here come from a woman between 18 and 30 years old with Graves' hyperthyroidism.

This clonotype was counted at least ten times. The chain carries TRBV5-6 and TRBJ1-6; D is unclear. The CDR3 contains 11 residues. Trimming removed 3 bases from V and 14 bases from J, with 9 bases in between. In germline, CDR1 is SGHDT, CDR2 YYEEEE. The CDR3 coding sequence is TGTGCCAGCAGCTCCGATGCAACCCTCCACTTT. It codes for CASSSDATLHF.

Turning to this clonotype: Given a much more abundant clone one base away, this may be a read error. This sequence joins TRBV29-1 and TRBJ2-2; the D gene is possibly TRBD2 (6 bases). The CDR3 totals 15 residues. V lost 6 bases to trimming and J lost 3 bases, with 17 bases between them. CDR1 and CDR2 (germline): SQVTM, ANQGSEA. The CDR3 nucleotides read TGCAGCGTCCTGGGGGGTGCCGGAGACACCGGGGAGCTGTTTTTT. Its translation is CSVLGGAGDTGELFF.

Only a few counts were recorded for this clonotype. The rearrangement joins TRBV10-3 to TRBJ2-7, with 7 bases matching TRBD2. Trimming took 8 bases from V and 3 from J; bases not matched to a gene: 10. The CDR3 sequence is 14 residues long. Germline V gene lookup returns CDR1 ENHRY and CDR2 SYGVKD. The CDR3 protein is CAIAQGGPGYEQYF. The CDR3 nucleotides are TGTGCCATCGCGCAGGGAGGGCCGGGCTACGAGCAGTACTTC.

V and J are TRBV19 and TRBJ2-7; TRBD2 agrees at 7 bases. The germline CDR1 and CDR2 sequences are LNHDA and SQIVND (reference sequence). The CDR3 spans 12 residues. Losses at the gene ends were 7 bases for V and 7 bases for J; bases not matched to a gene: 7. DNA of the CDR3: TGTGCCAGTATCGGGACTACGTTTGAGCAGTACTTC. Its translation: CASIGTTFEQYF.

The genes are TRBV7-3 and TRBJ1-1; no firm D call. V was shortened by 5 bases and J by 13 bases, with 23 bases between the two germline ends. Looked up from germline, CDR1 is SGHTA and CDR2 is FQGTGA. The CDR3 loop spans 14 amino acids. The CDR3 is CASSPDTRKESGFF. Here the CDR3 DNA reads TGTGCCAGCAGCCCTGACACGAGAAAGGAGTCGGGTTTCTTT.

CDR3 in amino acids: CASRGATEGNTIYF. DNA for the CDR3: TGTGCCAGCAGAGGGGCAACAGAAGGAAACACCATATATTTT. The chain links TRBV11-3 to TRBJ1-3, with D perhaps TRBD1 (5 bases). CDR3 length equals 14 residues. Trimming removed 6 bases from V and 4 bases from J, with 13 bases in between. CDR1 is SGHNT and CDR2 is YENEEA in the germline V gene.

This chain joins TRBV29-1 and TRBJ1-2, with 7 bases fitting TRBD1. Germline values: CDR1 SQVTM, CDR2 ANQGSEA. This CDR3 has 11 residues. V gave up 8 bases and J gave up 5 bases; unmatched junction bases: 5. CDR3 in DNA: TGCAGCTTGGTGACAGGGTATGGCTACACCTTC. Protein sequence: CSLVTGYGYTF.

A few counts support this clonotype. The chain is built from TRBV20-1 and TRBJ1-2; D possibly corresponds to TRBD1 (6 bases). The ends were cut back, 4 bases at V and 6 bases at J, with 12 bases in the middle. There are 12 residues in the CDR3. The V gene's germline CDR1 is DFQATT and CDR2 SNEGSKA (reference sequence). CDR3 residues: CSAIGTGHGYTF. The CDR3 coding sequence is TGCAGTGCTATAGGCACAGGGCATGGCTACACCTTC.

The count of this clonotype is one. An end of the junction does not agree with germline; a read error may underlie this. The V gene is TRBV7-9, the J gene TRBJ1-5; 9 bases map to TRBD1. CDR1 and CDR2 (germline): SEHNR, FQNEAQ (reference sequence). CDR3 length: 12 residues. CDR3 amino acids: CASSFPGQGVIF. CDR3 sequence (DNA): TGTGCCAGCAGCTTCCCGGGACAGGGAGTCATTTTT.

A few counts support this clonotype. V usage is TRBV4-3 and J usage is TRBJ2-5; TRBD2 matches at 7 bases. CDR1 LGHNA and CDR2 YSLEER come from the germline V gene. V gave up 4 bases and J gave up 5 bases; unmatched junction bases: 10. The CDR3 is made up of 15 amino acids. The CDR3 DNA reads TGCGCCAGCAGCCCGAGCGGGGAGGGGCGGGAGACCCAGTACTTC. Translating gives CASSPSGEGRETQYF.

Comment on this clonotype: At one boundary the junction diverges from the germline segment, which might be a read error. The rearrangement joins TRBV7-6 to TRBJ2-7, with 9 bases matching TRBD1. Germline V gene data show CDR1 as SGHVS and CDR2 as FNYEAQ. This CDR3 is 13 amino acids long. The CDR3 DNA sequence: TGCGCCAGCAGGGCCGGGACAGGGATCGAGCAGTACTTC. It is translated as CASRAGTGIEQYF.

V usage is TRBV24-1 and J usage is TRBJ1-2, with D hard to call. Germline lookup yields CDR1 KGHDR and CDR2 SFDVKD. There are 9 residues in the CDR3. Trimming took 11 bases from V and 8 from J, leaving 8 bases between them. The CDR3 coding sequence is TGTGCCATCCGAGGGGGCTACACCTTC. The encoded protein is CAIRGGYTF.

This clonotype appeared many times. V is TRBV7-2 and J is TRBJ2-7; TRBD1 or TRBD2 may be the D gene (5 bases each). The CDR3 runs 13 residues. Germline V CDR1 and CDR2: SGHTA, FQGNSA. Trimming shortened V by 5 bases and J by 5 bases, and 13 bases separated the two germline ends. The CDR3, as DNA: TGTGCCAGCAGCGATCCCGGGACGAACGAGCAGTACTTC. This encodes CASSDPGTNEQYF.

The chain joins TRBV9 to TRBJ1-3, with 7 positions matching TRBD1. CDR3 length: 14 residues. After removal of 3 bases from V and 3 bases from J, the junction contained 3 bases not matched to a gene. Germline V gene data show CDR1 as SGDLS and CDR2 as YYNGEE. In DNA, the CDR3 is TGTGCCAGCAGCGCAGGGGGGCTTGGAAACACCATATATTTT. This codes for CASSAGGLGNTIYF.

The V gene is TRBV2, the J gene TRBJ2-7, with TRBD2 matching over 13 bases. V gave up 6 bases and J gave up 2 bases; unmatched junction bases: 7. The CDR3 has 16 amino acids. Germline-derived CDR1 and CDR2 are SNHLY and FYNNEI. DNA for the CDR3: TGTGCCAGCAGCGACTTGGGGACTAGCGGGACCTACGAGCAGTACTTC. This gives the protein CASSDLGTSGTYEQYF.

This clonotype has only one observation. One base away lies a much larger clone, so this may be a sequencing read error. The CDR3 DNA reads as TGCGCCAGCAGCCTCGCAGGGCGGATAACTAATGAAAAACTGTTTTTT. Protein sequence: CASSLAGRITNEKLFF. The rearrangement links TRBV7-3 to TRBJ1-4, with D perhaps matching TRBD1 (5 bases). Germline V gives CDR1 SGHTA, CDR2 FQGTGA. The CDR3 has 16 amino acids.

The chain recombines TRBV4-3 with TRBJ1-1; weak D call: TRBD1 (5 bases). CDR1 and CDR2 from the germline V gene are LGHNA and YSLEER. V was cut by 0 bases and J by 4 bases, with 15 bases left in between. This CDR3 has 16 residues. The CDR3 nucleotides read TGCGCCAGCAGCCAAGATGCCCTCGGGGGTACCACTGAAGCTTTCTTT. Encoded protein: CASSQDALGGTTEAFF.

This chain joins TRBV29-1 and TRBJ2-5, with 7 bases aligning to TRBD1. Trimming removed 4 bases from V and 4 bases from J; junction bases left unmatched: 0. The CDR3 extends over 11 amino acids. The germline V gene encodes CDR1 SQVTM and CDR2 ANQGSEA. The CDR3 DNA reads as TGCAGCGTTGGGACAGGAGAGACCCAGTACTTC. It specifies CSVGTGETQYF.

The V and J genes are TRBV29-1 and TRBJ1-4; TRBD1 is a possible D gene (6 bases). Trimming cost V 5 bases and J 6 bases, with 7 bases left between them. The CDR3 is 11 amino acids. CDR1 and CDR2 from the germline V gene are SQVTM and ANQGSEA. The CDR3 sequence is CSVRTDEKLFF. The CDR3 bases are TGCAGCGTTAGGACAGATGAAAAACTGTTTTTT.

The V gene is TRBV20-1, the J gene TRBJ2-1, with 9 nucleotides matching TRBD2. V shed 5 bases, J shed 8 bases, and the junction held 7 bases outside the gene matches. Germline V lookup: CDR1 DFQATT, CDR2 SNEGSKA (reference sequence). This CDR3 has 13 amino acids. The CDR3 region is CSAPGLASDEQFF. CDR3 DNA sequence: TGCAGTGCTCCTGGACTAGCGTCGGATGAGCAGTTCTTC.

Only one count was recorded for this clonotype. V and J are TRBV7-2 and TRBJ1-6; D may be TRBD1 (5 bases). Germline lookup yields CDR1 SGHTA and CDR2 FQGNSA. Trimming shortened V by 6 bases and J by 5 bases, and 14 bases separated the two germline ends. The CDR3 has 15 amino acids. The CDR3 here is CASSSRDLHNSPLHF. CDR3 in DNA: TGTGCCAGCAGTTCCCGGGACCTCCATAATTCACCCCTCCACTTT.

This clonotype was recorded at least ten times. The CDR3 DNA is TGCAGCGTTGTCTTCGTTGGCGGGAGTCCCGAGCAGTACTTC. Translation: CSVVFVGGSPEQYF. The chain joins TRBV29-1 to TRBJ2-7, with 7 bases matching TRBD2. With V trimmed by 4 bases and J by 6 bases, 12 bases remained unmatched. The CDR3 has 14 residues. Germline V gene lookup returns CDR1 SQVTM and CDR2 ANQGSEA.

This clonotype was seen repeatedly, ten times or more. The CDR3 loop is CASSLASGSFYEQYF. The CDR3 DNA reads as TGCGCCAGCAGCTTGGCTAGCGGGAGTTTTTACGAGCAGTACTTC. V is TRBV5-1 and J is TRBJ2-7; 10 nucleotides match TRBD2. There are 15 residues in the CDR3. The germline V gene encodes CDR1 SGHRS and CDR2 YFSETQ. The V gene end was trimmed by 0 bases and the J gene end by 4 bases; junction bases not matched to a gene: 4.

This clonotype was detected a few times. The CDR3 loop reads CASSVGALEQYF. The CDR3 DNA sequence: TGTGCCAGCAGTGTTGGAGCTCTCGAGCAGTACTTC. The rearrangement uses TRBV2 and TRBJ2-7; D unclear. Germline V gene data show CDR1 as SNHLY and CDR2 as FYNNEI. The ends were cut back, 4 bases at V and 6 bases at J, with 10 bases in the middle. CDR3 length: 12 amino acids.

The chain combines TRBV29-1 with TRBJ1-4, with D possibly TRBD1 on 5 matching bases. This CDR3 region has 15 residues. V lost 5 bases and J 2 bases, leaving 15 bases between the germline ends. Germline CDR1 SQVTM, CDR2 ANQGSEA. As DNA, the CDR3 is TGCAGCGTTCAAAACCGCCGGGACACTAATGAAAAACTGTTTTTT. Translated: CSVQNRRDTNEKLFF.

The V call is TRBV10-3, the J call TRBJ2-7; 8 bases align to TRBD1. The ends lost 4 bases at V and 2 bases at J; junction bases unmatched: 7. The CDR3 length is 15 residues. Germline V lookup: CDR1 ENHRY, CDR2 SYGVKD. Here the CDR3 reads CAISGTGDRTYEQYF. CDR3 in DNA: TGTGCCATCAGTGGGACCGGGGACAGGACCTACGAGCAGTACTTC.

This clonotype turned up a few times. The chain links TRBV7-3 to TRBJ2-5; no firm D call. Trimming took off 5 bases at V and 3 bases at J, with 13 bases between the two ends. The CDR3 is made up of 14 amino acids. Germline loops: CDR1 SGHTA, CDR2 FQGTGA. DNA of the CDR3: TGTGCCAGCAGCCCTTACTCGACTGAAGAGACCCAGTACTTC. It is translated as CASSPYSTEETQYF.

This clonotype was picked up a small number of times. The CDR3 bases are TGTGCCAGCAGCTCCGAGGCAGGGAGCAATCAGCCCCAGCATTTT. It specifies CASSSEAGSNQPQHF. This rearrangement joins TRBV7-3 to TRBJ1-5; a possible D gene is TRBD1 (5 bases). Per germline, CDR1 SGHTA and CDR2 FQGTGA. Trimming stripped 4 bases from V and 1 base from J, with 11 bases between. The length of the CDR3 is 15 residues.